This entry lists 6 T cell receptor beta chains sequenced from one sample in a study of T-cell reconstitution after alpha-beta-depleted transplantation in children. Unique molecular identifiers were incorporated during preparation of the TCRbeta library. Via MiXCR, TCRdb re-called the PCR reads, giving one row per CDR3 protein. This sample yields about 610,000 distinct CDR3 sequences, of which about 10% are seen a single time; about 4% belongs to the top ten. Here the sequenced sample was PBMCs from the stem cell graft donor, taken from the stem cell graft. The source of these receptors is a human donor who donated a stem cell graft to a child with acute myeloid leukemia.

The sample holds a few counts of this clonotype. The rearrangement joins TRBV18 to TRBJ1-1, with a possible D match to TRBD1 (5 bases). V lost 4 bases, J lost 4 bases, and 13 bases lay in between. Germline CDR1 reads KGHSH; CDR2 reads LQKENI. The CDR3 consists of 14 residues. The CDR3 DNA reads TGTGCCAGCTCACTCCATGGGGACGGCACTGAAGCTTTCTTT. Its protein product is CASSLHGDGTEAFF.

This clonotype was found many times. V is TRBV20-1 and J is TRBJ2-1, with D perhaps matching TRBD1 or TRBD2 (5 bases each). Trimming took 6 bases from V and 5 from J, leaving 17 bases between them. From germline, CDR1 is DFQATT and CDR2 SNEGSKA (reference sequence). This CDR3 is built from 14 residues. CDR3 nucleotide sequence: TGCAGTGCCCGGTTTGATAGGGGACACAATGAGCAGTTCTTC. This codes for CSARFDRGHNEQFF.

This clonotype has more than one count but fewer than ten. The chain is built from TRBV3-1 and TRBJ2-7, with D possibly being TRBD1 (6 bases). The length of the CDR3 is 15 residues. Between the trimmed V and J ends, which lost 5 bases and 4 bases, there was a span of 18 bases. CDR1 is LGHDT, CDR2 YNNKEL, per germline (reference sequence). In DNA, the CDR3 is TGTGCCAGCAGCTATACTACAGGGAGTCTTTACGAGCAGTACTTC. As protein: CASSYTTGSLYEQYF.

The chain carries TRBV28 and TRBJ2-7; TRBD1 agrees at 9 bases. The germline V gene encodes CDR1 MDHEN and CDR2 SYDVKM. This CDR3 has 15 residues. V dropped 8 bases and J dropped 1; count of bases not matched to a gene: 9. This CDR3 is CASQLQGAQSYEQYF. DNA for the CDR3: TGTGCCAGCCAATTACAGGGGGCCCAATCCTACGAGCAGTACTTC. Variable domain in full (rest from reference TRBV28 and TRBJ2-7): DVKVTQSSRYLVKRTGEKVFLECVQDMDHENMFWYRQDPGLGLRLIYFSYDVKMKEKGDIPEGYSVSREKKERFSLILESASTNQTSMYLCASQLQGAQSYEQYFGPGTRLTVT.

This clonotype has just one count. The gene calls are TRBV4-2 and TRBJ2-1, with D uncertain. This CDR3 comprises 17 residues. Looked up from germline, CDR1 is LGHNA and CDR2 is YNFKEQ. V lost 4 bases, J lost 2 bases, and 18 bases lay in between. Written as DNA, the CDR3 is TGTGCCAGCAGCCCTGGGGTCCTCTCCCCCGCCTACAATGAGCAGTTCTTC. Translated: CASSPGVLSPAYNEQFF.

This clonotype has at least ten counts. This CDR3 is CASRGGGSGSNEQFF. The CDR3 DNA sequence: TGTGCCAGCCGAGGGGGCGGGAGCGGGTCCAATGAGCAGTTCTTC. V usage is TRBV28 and J usage is TRBJ2-1, with D perhaps being TRBD1 or TRBD2 (7 bases each). CDR3 length: 15 residues. Trimming cost V 8 bases and J 6 bases, with 20 bases left between them. The germline gives CDR1 MDHEN, CDR2 SYDVKM.